The present T cell receptor beta chain was sequenced within a study of technical replicates of blood from several donors. Profiling relied on immunoSEQ multiplex PCR, and the TCRdb table lists in-frame clones only, not all of them. The top ten clones hold around 5.5% of a sample with 60,000 or so clones, approximately 90% of them seen once. CDR1 LGHNA and CDR2 YNFKEQ come from the germline V gene. The CDR3 is 16 amino acids. Trimming took 5 bases from V and 2 from J; bases not matched to a gene: 7. This sequence originates from a human donor in good health. Some clones in this sample may be carry-over from other donors' samples. V is TRBV4-2 and J is TRBJ2-2; 8 positions agree with TRBD2. The sample consisted of PBMCs. The CDR3 DNA is TGTGCCAGCAGCGCCCGACTAGCGAGTAACACCGGGGAGCTGTTTTTT. Protein product: CASSARLASNTGELFF.